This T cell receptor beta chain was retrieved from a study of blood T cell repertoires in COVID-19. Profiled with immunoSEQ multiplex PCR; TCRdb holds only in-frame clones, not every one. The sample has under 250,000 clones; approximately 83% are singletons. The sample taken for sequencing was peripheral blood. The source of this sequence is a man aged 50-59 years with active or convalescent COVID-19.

The CDR3 protein is CSVDSGGNEQFF. The DNA for the CDR3 is TGCAGCGTTGACTCGGGGGGCAATGAGCAGTTCTTC. The chain has TRBV29-1 and TRBJ2-1; TRBD2 matches at 7 bases. CDR1 SQVTM and CDR2 ANQGSEA come from the germline V gene. Trimming took 3 bases from V and 6 from J; bases not matched to a gene: 2. The CDR3 has 12 residues.